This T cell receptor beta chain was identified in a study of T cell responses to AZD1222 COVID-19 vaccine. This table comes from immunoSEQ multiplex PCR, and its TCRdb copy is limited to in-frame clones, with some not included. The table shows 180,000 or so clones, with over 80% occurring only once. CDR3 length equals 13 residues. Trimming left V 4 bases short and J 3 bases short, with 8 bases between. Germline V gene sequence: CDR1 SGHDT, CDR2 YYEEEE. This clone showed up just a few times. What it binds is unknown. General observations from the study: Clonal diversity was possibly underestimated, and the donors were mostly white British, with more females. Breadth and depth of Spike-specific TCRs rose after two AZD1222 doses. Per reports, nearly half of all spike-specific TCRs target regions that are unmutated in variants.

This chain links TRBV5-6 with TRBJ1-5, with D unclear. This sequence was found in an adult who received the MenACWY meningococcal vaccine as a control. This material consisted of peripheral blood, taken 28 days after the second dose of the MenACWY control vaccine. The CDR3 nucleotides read TGTGCCAGCAGCGTCCGGGACAATCAGCCCCAGCATTTT. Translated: CASSVRDNQPQHF.